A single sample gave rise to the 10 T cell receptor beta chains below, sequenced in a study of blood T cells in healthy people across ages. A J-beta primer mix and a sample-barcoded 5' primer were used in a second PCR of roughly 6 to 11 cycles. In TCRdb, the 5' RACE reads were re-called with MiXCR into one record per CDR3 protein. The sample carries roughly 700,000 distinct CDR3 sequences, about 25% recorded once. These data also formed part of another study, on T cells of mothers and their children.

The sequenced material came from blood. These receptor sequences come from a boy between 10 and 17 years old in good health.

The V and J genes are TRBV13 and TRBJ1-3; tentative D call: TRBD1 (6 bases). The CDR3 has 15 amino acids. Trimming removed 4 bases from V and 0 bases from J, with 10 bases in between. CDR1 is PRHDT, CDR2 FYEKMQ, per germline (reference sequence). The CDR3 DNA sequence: TGTGCCAGCAGCTCCAGGGGAAGCTCTGGAAACACCATATATTTT. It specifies CASSSRGSSGNTIYF.

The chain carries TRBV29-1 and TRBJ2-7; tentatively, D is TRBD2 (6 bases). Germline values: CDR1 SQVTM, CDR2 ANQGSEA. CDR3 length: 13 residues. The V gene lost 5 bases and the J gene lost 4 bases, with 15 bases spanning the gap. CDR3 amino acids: CSVRAGRTYEQYF. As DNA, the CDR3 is TGCAGCGTTAGGGCAGGGAGGACGTACGAGCAGTACTTC.

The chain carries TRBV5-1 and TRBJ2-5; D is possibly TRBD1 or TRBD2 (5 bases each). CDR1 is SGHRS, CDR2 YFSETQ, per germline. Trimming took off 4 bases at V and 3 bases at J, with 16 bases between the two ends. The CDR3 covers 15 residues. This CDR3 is CASSRTGTPEETQYF. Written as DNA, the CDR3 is TGCGCCAGCAGCCGCACTGGGACGCCCGAAGAGACCCAGTACTTC. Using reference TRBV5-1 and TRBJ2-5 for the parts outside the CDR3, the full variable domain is KAGVTQTPRYLIKTRGQQVTLSCSPISGHRSVSWYQQTPGQGLQFLFEYFSETQRNKGNFPGRFSGRQFSNSRSEMNVSTLELGDSALYLCASSRTGTPEETQYFGPGTRLLVL.

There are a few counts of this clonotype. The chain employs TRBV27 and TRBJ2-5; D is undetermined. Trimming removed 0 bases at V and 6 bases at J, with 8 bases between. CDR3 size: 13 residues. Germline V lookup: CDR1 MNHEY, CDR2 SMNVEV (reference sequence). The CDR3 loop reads CASSLSEIQTQYF. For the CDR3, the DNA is TGTGCCAGCAGTTTATCCGAGATACAGACCCAGTACTTC.

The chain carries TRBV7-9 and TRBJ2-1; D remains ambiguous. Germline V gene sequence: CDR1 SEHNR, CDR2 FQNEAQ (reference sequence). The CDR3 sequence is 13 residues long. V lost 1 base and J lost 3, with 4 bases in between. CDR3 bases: TGTGCCAGCAGCTTAGTCAACTACAATGAGCAGTTCTTC. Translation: CASSLVNYNEQFF.

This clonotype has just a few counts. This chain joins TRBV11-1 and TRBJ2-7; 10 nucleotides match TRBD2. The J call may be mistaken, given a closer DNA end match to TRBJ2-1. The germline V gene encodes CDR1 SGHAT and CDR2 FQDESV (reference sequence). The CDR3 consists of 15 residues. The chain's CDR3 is CASSSVSGGDHEQFF. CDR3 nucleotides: TGTGCCAGCAGCTCCGTAAGCGGGGGGGACCATGAGCAGTTCTTC.

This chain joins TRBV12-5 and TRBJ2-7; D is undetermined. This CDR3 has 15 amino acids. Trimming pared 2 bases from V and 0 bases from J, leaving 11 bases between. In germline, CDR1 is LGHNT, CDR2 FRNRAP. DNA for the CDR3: TGTGCTAGTGGTTTGAGGCAGGACGGCTCCTACGAGCAGTACTTC. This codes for CASGLRQDGSYEQYF.

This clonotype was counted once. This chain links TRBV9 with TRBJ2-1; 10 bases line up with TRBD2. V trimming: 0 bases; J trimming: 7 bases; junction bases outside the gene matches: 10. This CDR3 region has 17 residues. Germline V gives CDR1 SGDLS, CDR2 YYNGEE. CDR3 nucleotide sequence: TGTGCCAGCAGCGTAGCAACTAGCGGGACGGCTCAGAATGAGCAGTTCTTC. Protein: CASSVATSGTAQNEQFF.

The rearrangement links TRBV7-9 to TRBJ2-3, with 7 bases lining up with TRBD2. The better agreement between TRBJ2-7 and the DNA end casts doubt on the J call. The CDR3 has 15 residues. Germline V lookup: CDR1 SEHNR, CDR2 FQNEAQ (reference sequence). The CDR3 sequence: CASSLANGGLYEQYF. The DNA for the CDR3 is TGTGCCAGCAGCTTAGCGAACGGGGGGTTATACGAGCAGTACTTC.

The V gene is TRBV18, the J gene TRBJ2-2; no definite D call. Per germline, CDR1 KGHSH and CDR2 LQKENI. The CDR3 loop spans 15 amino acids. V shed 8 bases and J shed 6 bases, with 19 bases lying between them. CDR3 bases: TGTGCCAGCAGTTACTCGTATGGGGTCCCCGGGGAGCTGTTTTTT. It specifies CASSYSYGVPGELFF.